The TCR beta chain described here comes from a study of shared clonotypes between healthy human individuals. Sorted-subset replicate PCR reactions were performed with roughly 200 ng DNA, corresponding to some 32,000 T cell genomes. The method was immunoSEQ multiplex PCR; TCRdb's version includes in-frame clones alone and lacks a portion of them. The data show approximately 88,000 clones, with roughly three quarters seen just once and approximately 55% held by the top ten. The V end lost 4 bases, the J end lost 6 bases, and 13 bases lay between the germline ends. Germline assignment: CDR1 LGHNA and CDR2 YSLEER. The CDR3 totals 14 residues. This clone was observed a handful of times. What CD8 memory combined were CD45RO+ cells and CCR7-negative CD45RA+ TemRA cells.

The clonotype originates from a man younger than 40 in good health. Sequencing used memory CD8+ T cells sorted from blood. As to subset: CD45RO+ cells pooled with CCR7-negative TemRA cells. The chain joins TRBV4-3 to TRBJ2-1; no firm D call. CDR3 region: CASSLLIDPNEQFF. Written as DNA, the CDR3 is TGCGCCAGCAGCCTTCTCATAGACCCCAATGAGCAGTTCTTC.